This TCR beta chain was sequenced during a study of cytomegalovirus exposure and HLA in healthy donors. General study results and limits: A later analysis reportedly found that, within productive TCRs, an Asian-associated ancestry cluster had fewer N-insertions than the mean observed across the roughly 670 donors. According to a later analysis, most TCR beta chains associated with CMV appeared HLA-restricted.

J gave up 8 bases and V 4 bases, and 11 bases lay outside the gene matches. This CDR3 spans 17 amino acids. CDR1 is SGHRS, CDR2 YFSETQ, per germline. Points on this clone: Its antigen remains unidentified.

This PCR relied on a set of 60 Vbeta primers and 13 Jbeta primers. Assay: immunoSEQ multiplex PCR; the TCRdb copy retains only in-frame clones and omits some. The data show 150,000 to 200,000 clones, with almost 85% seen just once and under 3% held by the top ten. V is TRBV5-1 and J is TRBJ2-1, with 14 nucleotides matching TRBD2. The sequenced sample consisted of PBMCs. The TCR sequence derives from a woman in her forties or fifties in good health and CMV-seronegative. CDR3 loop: CASSRVGTSGSIDEQFF. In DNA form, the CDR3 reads TGCGCCAGCAGCCGCGTCGGGACTAGCGGGAGTATAGATGAGCAGTTCTTC.